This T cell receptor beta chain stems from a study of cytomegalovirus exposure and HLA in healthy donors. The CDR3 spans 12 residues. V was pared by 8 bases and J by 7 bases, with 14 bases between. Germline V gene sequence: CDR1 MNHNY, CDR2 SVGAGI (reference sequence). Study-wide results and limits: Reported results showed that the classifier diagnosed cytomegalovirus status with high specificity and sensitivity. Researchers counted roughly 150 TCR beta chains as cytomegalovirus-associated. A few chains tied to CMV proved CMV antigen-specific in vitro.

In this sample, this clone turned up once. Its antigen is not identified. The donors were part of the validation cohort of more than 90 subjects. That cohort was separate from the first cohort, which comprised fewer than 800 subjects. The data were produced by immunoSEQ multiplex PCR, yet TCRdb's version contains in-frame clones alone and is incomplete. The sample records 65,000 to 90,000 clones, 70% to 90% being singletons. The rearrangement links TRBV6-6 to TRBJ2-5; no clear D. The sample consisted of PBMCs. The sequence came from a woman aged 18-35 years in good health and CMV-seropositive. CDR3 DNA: TGTGCCAGCCGTCAAGACTCGGGGACCCAGTACTTC. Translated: CASRQDSGTQYF.